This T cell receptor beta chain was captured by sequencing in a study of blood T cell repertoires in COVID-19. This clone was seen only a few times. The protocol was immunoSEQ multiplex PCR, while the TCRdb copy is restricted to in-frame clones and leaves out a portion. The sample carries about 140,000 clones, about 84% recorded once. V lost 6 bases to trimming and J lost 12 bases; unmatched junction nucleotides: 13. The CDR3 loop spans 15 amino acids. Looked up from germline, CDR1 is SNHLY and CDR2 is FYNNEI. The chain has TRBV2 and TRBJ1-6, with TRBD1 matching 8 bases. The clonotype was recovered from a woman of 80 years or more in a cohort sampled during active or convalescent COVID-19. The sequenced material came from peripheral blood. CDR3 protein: CASREGGQAILPLHF. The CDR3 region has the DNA TGTGCCAGCAGGGAGGGGGGACAGGCCATTTTACCCCTCCACTTT.